The next 30 T cell receptor beta chains were all read from a single sample in a study of shared clonotypes between healthy human individuals. Some clones are missing from TCRdb's copy, which holds only in-frame ones; the method was immunoSEQ multiplex PCR. Here the sample spans some 2.1 million clones, 85% to 95% being singletons. Sequences were obtained from naive CD4+ T cells sorted from blood. Described subset: CD45RA+ positively selected. Receptors were obtained from a man between 18 and 35 years old in good health.

This sequence joins TRBV19 and TRBJ2-7; D unclear. Deletions cut 6 bases from V and 2 bases from J, with 17 bases between. From germline, CDR1 is LNHDA and CDR2 SQIVND (reference sequence). The CDR3 runs to 15 residues. Here the CDR3 DNA reads TGTGCCAGTAGCACATCCTCGGTAACCCCCTACGAGCAGTACTTC. Protein product: CASSTSSVTPYEQYF.

About this clone: Other DNA sequences in the same sample also yield this CDR3. This sequence joins TRBV30 and TRBJ1-1; maybe TRBD1 (5 bases). CDR1 and CDR2 (germline): GTSNPN, SVGIG (reference sequence). CDR3 length: 13 amino acids. V lost 0 bases to trimming and J lost 4 bases, with 9 bases between them. CDR3 DNA: TGTGCCTGGAGTGTTCAGGGTGCCACTGAAGCTTTCTTT. It translates to CAWSVQGATEAFF.

This rearrangement joins TRBV12-5 to TRBJ1-1; TRBD1 is a possible D gene (5 bases). CDR1 is LGHNT, CDR2 FRNRAP, per germline. There are 15 residues in the CDR3. V shed 5 bases and J shed 1 base, with 14 bases lying between them. In DNA, the CDR3 is TGTGCTAGTGGTCCCAGAACCGGGACGAACACTGAAGCTTTCTTT. It yields the protein CASGPRTGTNTEAFF.

In the case of this clone: Different DNA sequences within this sample yield the same CDR3. V gene TRBV6-1 combines with J gene TRBJ1-2; D unclear. Trimming pared 0 bases from V and 4 bases from J, leaving 3 bases between. CDR3 size: 12 residues. Germline V gene data show CDR1 as MNHNS and CDR2 as SASEGT. The DNA of the CDR3 is TGTGCCAGCAGTGAAGCTACCTATGGCTACACCTTC. Translating it yields CASSEATYGYTF.

This chain links TRBV10-3 with TRBJ1-4; tentative D call: TRBD1 (6 bases). The CDR3 length is 14 residues. V lost 3 bases and J lost 5, with 10 bases in between. The germline V gene has CDR1 ENHRY and CDR2 SYGVKD. The CDR3 sequence is CAISEHRVNEKLFF. CDR3 bases: TGTGCCATCAGTGAACACAGGGTGAATGAAAAACTGTTTTTT.

The chain joins TRBV27 to TRBJ1-6; D not certain. CDR3 length equals 14 residues. Per the germline V gene, CDR1 is MNHEY and CDR2 is SMNVEV (reference sequence). Trimming took off 7 bases at V and 5 bases at J, with 12 bases between the two ends. The CDR3 region has the DNA TGTGCCAGCATGTTGAGGAGGGATAATTCACCCCTCCACTTT. Protein product: CASMLRRDNSPLHF.

The rearrangement uses TRBV29-1 and TRBJ1-2, with TRBD1 identical over 8 bases. This CDR3 region has 13 residues. Germline CDR1 and CDR2: SQVTM and ANQGSEA. Unmatched junction bases numbered 6, after V lost 5 bases and J lost 4 bases. The CDR3 bases are TGCAGCGTTCAAACAGGGGGAACCTATGGCTACACCTTC. The encoded protein is CSVQTGGTYGYTF. Complete variable domain (other parts from reference TRBV29-1 and TRBJ1-2): SAVISQKPSRDICQRGTSLTIQCQVDSQVTMMFWYRQQPGQSLTLIATANQGSEATYESGFVIDKFPISRPNLTFSTLTVSNMSPEDSSIYLCSVQTGGTYGYTFGSGTRLTVV.

V gene TRBV5-1 combines with J gene TRBJ1-3; 7 positions match TRBD1. J was trimmed by 4 bases and V by 5 bases; bases with no gene match: 6. CDR3 length equals 14 residues. Germline-derived CDR1 and CDR2 are SGHRS and YFSETQ. The CDR3 DNA reads TGCGCCAGCAGAGAGGGGGCGTCGGGAAACACCATATATTTT. Its protein is CASREGASGNTIYF.

The rearrangement uses TRBV4-3 and TRBJ2-2; TRBD2 agrees at 7 bases. Per germline, CDR1 LGHNA and CDR2 YSLEER. The V and J ends lost 6 bases and 2 bases, in that order; junction bases with no gene match: 6. The CDR3 length is 15 residues. CDR3 DNA: TGCGCCAGCAGTCCCTCTAGCGGTAACACCGGGGAGCTGTTTTTT. Its translation is CASSPSSGNTGELFF.

The chain uses TRBV15 and TRBJ2-5; TRBD1 is a possible D gene (6 bases). There are 15 residues in the CDR3. Trimming left V 0 bases short and J 7 bases short, with 15 bases between. Germline loops: CDR1 LNHNV, CDR2 YYDKDF (reference sequence). CDR3 residues: CATSRDLTGTGTQYF. Written as DNA, the CDR3 is TGTGCCACCAGCAGAGATTTAACAGGGACGGGGACCCAGTACTTC.

The V gene is TRBV7-9, the J gene TRBJ2-3; the D is unclear. This CDR3 has 15 amino acids. The ends were cut back, 5 bases at V and 3 bases at J, with 15 bases in the middle. Germline assignment: CDR1 SEHNR and CDR2 FQNEAQ (reference sequence). CDR3: CASSPPARGTDTQYF. CDR3 nucleotide sequence: TGTGCCAGCAGCCCCCCCGCTCGTGGGACAGATACGCAGTATTTT.

CDR3 residues: CASKVTVEQPQHF. DNA of the CDR3: TGTGCCAGCAAGGTAACAGTAGAACAGCCCCAGCATTTT. The rearrangement links TRBV28 to TRBJ1-5, with unresolved D. The V end lost 7 bases, the J end lost 7 bases, and 14 bases lay between the germline ends. Germline V gives CDR1 MDHEN, CDR2 SYDVKM. CDR3 length equals 13 residues.

The chain links TRBV4-2 to TRBJ2-5; 8 bases are shared with TRBD2. After removal of 4 bases from V and 3 bases from J, the junction contained 1 base not matched to a gene. This CDR3 has 13 amino acids. CDR1 LGHNA and CDR2 YNFKEQ come from the germline V gene. DNA of the CDR3: TGTGCCAGCAGCCGGGGACTAGAAGAGACCCAGTACTTC. Translation gives CASSRGLEETQYF.

This rearrangement joins TRBV19 to TRBJ2-1; the match to TRBD2 covers 9 bases. Germline CDR1 is LNHDA and CDR2 is SQIVND (reference sequence). The CDR3 totals 15 residues. With V trimmed by 8 bases and J by 5 bases, 10 bases remained unmatched. The CDR3 nucleotides read TGTGCCAGTGTCAGTAGCGGGAGTAACCACAATGAGCAGTTCTTC. Translated: CASVSSGSNHNEQFF.

This chain connects TRBV11-2 to TRBJ2-1; TRBD2 agrees at 8 bases. V lost 1 base to trimming and J lost 4 bases; unmatched junction nucleotides: 6. Germline loops: CDR1 SGHAT, CDR2 FQNNGV. The CDR3 spans 16 residues. The CDR3 loop is CASSLGTSGRYNEQFF. For the CDR3, the DNA is TGTGCCAGCAGCTTAGGAACTAGCGGACGATACAATGAGCAGTTCTTC. The full variable domain, completed using reference TRBV11-2 and TRBJ2-1, is EAGVAQSPRYKIIEKRQSVAFWCNPISGHATLYWYQQILGQGPKLLIQFQNNGVVDDSQLPKDRFSAERLKGVDSTLKIQPAKLEDSAVYLCASSLGTSGRYNEQFFGPGTRLTVL.

This chain uses TRBV10-3 with TRBJ1-1; 9 bases agree with TRBD1. The CDR3 has 13 amino acids. In germline, CDR1 is ENHRY, CDR2 SYGVKD. V shed 6 bases and J 6 bases; nucleotides not matched to a gene: 5. The CDR3 DNA follows: TGTGCCATCAGGGGGACAGGGTCGGCTGAAGCTTTCTTT. This codes for CAIRGTGSAEAFF.

This sequence joins TRBV9 and TRBJ1-2, with TRBD1 matching over 7 bases. Trimming cost V 6 bases and J 7 bases; bases outside gene matches: 9. CDR3 length equals 13 residues. CDR1 and CDR2 from the germline V gene are SGDLS and YYNGEE. The DNA of the CDR3 is TGTGCCAGCACCCCCCTAGGGGGCCTTGGCTACACCTTC. It codes for CASTPLGGLGYTF.

In regard to this clone: This CDR3 is also generated by other DNA sequences in the sample. The chain carries TRBV5-1 and TRBJ2-5, with D perhaps TRBD1 or TRBD2 (5 bases each). The CDR3 runs 14 residues. V was shortened by 1 base and J by 1 base, with 8 bases between the two germline ends. Germline V gene sequence: CDR1 SGHRS, CDR2 YFSETQ. The CDR3 nucleotides are TGCGCCAGCAGCTTGAGAGGGACCCAAGAGACCCAGTACTTC. Its protein is CASSLRGTQETQYF.

To note about this clone: Within the sample, other DNA sequences also encode this same CDR3. This chain links TRBV28 with TRBJ2-6; D possibly corresponds to TRBD2 (6 bases). CDR3 length equals 15 residues. Trimming removed 6 bases at V and 1 base at J, with 10 bases between. Germline V gene lookup returns CDR1 MDHEN and CDR2 SYDVKM. For the CDR3, the DNA is TGTGCCAGCAGCCCCGCGGGATCTGGGGCCAACGTCCTGACTTTC. It is translated as CASSPAGSGANVLTF.

In DNA, the CDR3 is TGTGCCAGCAGTTCATCGAGGGTGGAGGGCTACACCTTC. It is translated as CASSSSRVEGYTF. The chain carries TRBV28 and TRBJ1-2; no clear D gene. The CDR3 totals 13 residues. Deletions cut 4 bases from V and 8 bases from J, with 14 bases between. CDR1 is MDHEN and CDR2 is SYDVKM in the germline V gene.

The chain links TRBV7-8 to TRBJ1-3; TRBD1 is a possible D gene (6 bases). The ends were cut back, 11 bases at V and 3 bases at J, with 14 bases in the middle. Germline V gene lookup returns CDR1 SGHVS and CDR2 FQNEAQ. The CDR3 loop spans 13 amino acids. The CDR3 nucleotides are TGTGCCGCAGGGACAAATTTTGGAAACACCATATATTTT. Translation gives CAAGTNFGNTIYF. The whole variable domain, remainder taken from reference TRBV7-8 and TRBJ1-3, is GAGVSQSPRYKVAKRGQDVALRCDPISGHVSLFWYQQALGQGPEFLTYFQNEAQLDKSGLPSDRFFAERPEGSVSTLKIQRTQQEDSAVYLCAAGTNFGNTIYFGEGSWLTVV.

The chain uses TRBV7-9 and TRBJ2-5; D remains unclear. The germline V gene has CDR1 SEHNR and CDR2 FQNEAQ (reference sequence). This CDR3 comprises 14 residues. Deletions cut 0 bases from V and 4 bases from J, with 9 bases between. The CDR3 reads CASSLASNRETQYF. For the CDR3, the DNA is TGTGCCAGCAGCTTAGCGAGCAATCGAGAGACCCAGTACTTC.

The CDR3 coding sequence is TGTGCCAGCCGCACCCACCCCCAGCATAGGGGCTACACCTTC. It encodes CASRTHPQHRGYTF. The chain links TRBV6-5 to TRBJ1-2, with D uncertain. Trimming cost V 8 bases and J 8 bases, with 21 bases left between them. The germline V gene has CDR1 MNHEY and CDR2 SVGAGI. This CDR3 comprises 14 residues.

V usage is TRBV5-1 and J usage is TRBJ2-6; D uncertain. From germline, CDR1 is SGHRS and CDR2 YFSETQ. Trimming took 1 base from V and 0 from J, leaving 5 bases between them. This CDR3 has 15 residues. CDR3 protein: CASSLFSSGANVLTF. The CDR3 DNA is TGCGCCAGCAGCTTGTTTAGCTCTGGGGCCAACGTCCTGACTTTC.

The J gene is TRBJ2-5, the V gene TRBV29-1; 8 bases agree with TRBD1. V dropped 0 bases and J dropped 5; count of bases not matched to a gene: 5. The CDR3 is made up of 14 amino acids. CDR1 and CDR2 (germline): SQVTM, ANQGSEA. CDR3 DNA sequence: TGCAGCGTTGAAGATGACAGGGGTGGGGAGACCCAGTACTTC. It encodes CSVEDDRGGETQYF.

The rearrangement uses TRBV6-1 and TRBJ1-5; 11 bases align to TRBD1. The CDR3 totals 17 residues. CDR1 MNHNS and CDR2 SASEGT come from the germline V gene. Trimming took 3 bases from V and 0 from J; bases not matched to a gene: 4. This CDR3 reads CASSDGTGGYSNQPQHF. CDR3 nucleotide sequence: TGTGCCAGCAGTGACGGGACAGGGGGTTATAGCAATCAGCCCCAGCATTTT.

The chain is built from TRBV18 and TRBJ2-3; D call uncertain. Germline CDR1 KGHSH, CDR2 LQKENI. The CDR3 is 14 amino acids. V lost 4 bases, J lost 2 bases, and 10 bases lay in between. CDR3 region: CASSLSGITDTQYF. Here the CDR3 DNA reads TGTGCCAGCTCACTCAGTGGAATCACAGATACGCAGTATTTT.

The chain uses TRBV28 and TRBJ1-2, with D possibly TRBD1 on 6 matching bases. The CDR3 sequence is 14 residues long. Germline assignment: CDR1 MDHEN and CDR2 SYDVKM. The ends were cut back, 4 bases at V and 5 bases at J, with 14 bases in the middle. In DNA, the CDR3 is TGTGCCAGCAGTTATCCCAGGGGTCGATATGGCTACACCTTC. Protein: CASSYPRGRYGYTF.

The chain links TRBV5-1 to TRBJ2-2, with D uncertain. Between the trimmed V and J ends, which lost 4 bases and 3 bases, there was a span of 7 bases. There are 13 residues in the CDR3. Germline V lookup: CDR1 SGHRS, CDR2 YFSETQ. DNA for the CDR3: TGCGCCAGCAGCCTACCTGACACCGGGGAGCTGTTTTTT. This codes for CASSLPDTGELFF.

This chain uses TRBV9 with TRBJ2-3; 7 nucleotides align to TRBD2. Germline V gene sequence: CDR1 SGDLS, CDR2 YYNGEE. Losses at the gene ends were 0 bases for V and 1 base for J; bases not matched to a gene: 5. The CDR3 extends over 16 amino acids. This CDR3 reads CASSVEERGGTDTQYF. In DNA, the CDR3 is TGTGCCAGCAGCGTAGAGGAACGGGGGGGCACAGATACGCAGTATTTT.